This TCR beta chain was profiled in a study of blood T cell repertoires in COVID-19. Assay used: immunoSEQ multiplex PCR; TCRdb lists only in-frame clones, some missing. The table has 200,000 to 250,000 clones, approximately 86% seen once. The CDR3 is 16 residues long. Germline values: CDR1 LNHDA, CDR2 SQIVND (reference sequence). With V trimmed by 3 bases and J by 3 bases, 6 bases remained unmatched. What was sequenced was peripheral blood. The clonotype was recovered from an older woman with active or convalescent COVID-19. This chain connects TRBV19 to TRBJ2-5; 11 nucleotides line up with TRBD1. CDR3 bases: TGTGCCAGTAGTATGGGTCCGGGACAGGGGGAAGAGACCCAGTACTTC. Translated, it gives CASSMGPGQGEETQYF. Using reference TRBV19 and TRBJ2-5 for the parts outside the CDR3, the full variable domain is DGGITQSPKYLFRKEGQNVTLSCEQNLNHDAMYWYRQDPGQGLRLIYYSQIVNDFQKGDIAEGYSVSREKKESFPLTVTSAQKNPTAFYLCASSMGPGQGEETQYFGPGTRLLVL.